One and the same sample provided the 25 T cell receptor beta chains below, sequenced in a study of response to subunit inactivated influenza vaccine. TCRdb itself ran the RT-PCR reads through MiXCR, one entry per CDR3 protein. The data show 650,000 to 800,000 distinct CDR3 sequences, over 11% seen once. Specimen: PBMCs from blood, collected around 15 days before vaccination. The receptors derive from a man in his fifties or sixties who received an inactivated influenza vaccine.

The chain recombines TRBV5-1 with TRBJ2-3, with 12 bases identical to TRBD2. This CDR3 comprises 17 residues. Germline CDR1 reads SGHRS; CDR2 reads YFSETQ. The V gene end was trimmed by 0 bases and the J gene end by 4 bases; junction bases not matched to a gene: 6. CDR3 DNA sequence: TGCGCCAGCAGCTTGGTAGGACTAGCGGGGAGTTCAGATACGCAGTATTTT. Translating it yields CASSLVGLAGSSDTQYF.

This clonotype was seen at least ten times. The DNA of the CDR3 is TGTGCCAGCAGCTTAGGCTGGGGGTCCTACGAGCAGTACTTC. Translated: CASSLGWGSYEQYF. The chain carries TRBV11-2 and TRBJ2-7; the D call may be TRBD1 or TRBD2 (5 bases each). Germline V gene lookup returns CDR1 SGHAT and CDR2 FQNNGV. The CDR3 is made up of 14 amino acids. The V gene lost 1 base and the J gene lost 1 base, with 8 bases spanning the gap. The variable domain in full, with the rest retrieved from reference TRBV11-2 and TRBJ2-7, is EAGVAQSPRYKIIEKRQSVAFWCNPISGHATLYWYQQILGQGPKLLIQFQNNGVVDDSQLPKDRFSAERLKGVDSTLKIQPAKLEDSAVYLCASSLGWGSYEQYFGPGTRLTVT.

The chain is built from TRBV30 and TRBJ2-5; 7 positions agree with TRBD2. The CDR3 runs 16 residues. Germline loops: CDR1 GTSNPN, CDR2 SVGIG (reference sequence). The junction had 12 bases not matched to a gene; V was cut back by 3 bases and J by 2 bases. The CDR3: CAWSLGLAVQQETQYF. The CDR3, as DNA: TGTGCCTGGAGCCTAGGGCTAGCGGTCCAACAAGAGACCCAGTACTTC.

The chain employs TRBV20-1 and TRBJ2-5, with D unresolved. V was pared by 6 bases and J by 1 base, with 9 bases between. Germline assignment: CDR1 DFQATT and CDR2 SNEGSKA (reference sequence). The CDR3 runs 12 residues. As DNA, the CDR3 is TGCAGTGCCCCTTTTCTCCAAGAGACCCAGTACTTC. This encodes CSAPFLQETQYF.

This clonotype has only a few counts. This sequence joins TRBV5-8 and TRBJ2-3; D might be TRBD2 (6 bases). Trimming pared 2 bases from V and 0 bases from J, leaving 10 bases between. The CDR3 extends over 15 amino acids. Germline-derived CDR1 and CDR2 are SGHTS and YDEGEE. CDR3 DNA: TGTGCCAGCAGCTTTGCGGGGATGAGCACAGATACGCAGTATTTT. Its protein is CASSFAGMSTDTQYF.

This clonotype has ten or more counts. The genes are TRBV5-1 and TRBJ2-1; no clear D. V was pared by 1 base and J by 0 bases, with 11 bases between. Germline CDR1 SGHRS, CDR2 YFSETQ. CDR3 length: 16 residues. CDR3 loop: CASSLYFRSSYNEQFF. CDR3 DNA: TGCGCCAGCAGCTTGTATTTTAGGAGCTCCTACAATGAGCAGTTCTTC.

A few counts support this clonotype. The chain joins TRBV7-3 to TRBJ2-2; perhaps TRBD1 as D (5 bases). The CDR3 extends over 16 amino acids. V lost 1 base and J 4 bases, leaving 13 bases between the germline ends. Looked up from germline, CDR1 is SGHTA and CDR2 is FQGTGA. The CDR3 nucleotides are TGTGCCAGCAGCTTAAGTTCAGGGTCAGGCACCGGGGAGCTGTTTTTT. This translates into CASSLSSGSGTGELFF.

This clonotype was detected only a few times. V is TRBV15 and J is TRBJ2-2; weak D call: TRBD1 (5 bases). CDR1 LNHNV and CDR2 YYDKDF come from the germline V gene (reference sequence). The CDR3 spans 17 residues. V lost 0 bases to trimming and J lost 6 bases, with 17 bases between them. CDR3 region: CATSRDRGQAGPGELFF. The CDR3 DNA follows: TGTGCCACCAGCAGAGATCGCGGACAAGCAGGTCCCGGGGAGCTGTTTTTT.

Comments on this clonotype: At one boundary the junction diverges from the germline segment, which might be a read error. The chain carries TRBV2 and TRBJ2-7; D unresolved. This CDR3 has 14 amino acids. The germline gives CDR1 SNHLY, CDR2 FYNNEI. In DNA form, the CDR3 reads TGTGCCAGCAGTCCTCTTAGTCTTTCCGCTGATGGAAACTTC. Translation: CASSPLSLSADGNF.

V and J are TRBV4-1 and TRBJ2-3; TRBD1 matches 9 bases. CDR1 and CDR2 (germline): MGHRA, YSYEKL. The CDR3 totals 15 residues. The junction had 13 bases not matched to a gene; V was cut back by 8 bases and J by 7 bases. CDR3 coding DNA: TGCGCCAGCCGGAATCGGGGACAGGGATCAAATACGCAGTATTTT. It specifies CASRNRGQGSNTQYF.

In its sample, this clonotype was seen a few times. CDR3 nucleotides: TGCGCCAGCAGCTTGGCCGGCCAACAGGGGGGATACGAGCAGTACTTC. It yields the protein CASSLAGQQGGYEQYF. The chain combines TRBV5-1 with TRBJ2-7; 8 bases map to TRBD1. The junction had 9 bases not matched to a gene; V was cut back by 0 bases and J by 4 bases. The CDR3 is 16 amino acids. Germline V lookup: CDR1 SGHRS, CDR2 YFSETQ.

This chain uses TRBV7-8 with TRBJ2-6; possibly TRBD1 for D (6 bases). This CDR3 comprises 19 residues. V was clipped by 5 bases and J by 0 bases, with 20 bases between them. The germline V gene has CDR1 SGHVS and CDR2 FQNEAQ. The CDR3 loop is CASSDSRQALSSGANVLTF. In DNA form, the CDR3 reads TGTGCCAGCAGCGACTCTCGACAGGCCCTCTCCTCTGGGGCCAACGTCCTGACTTTC. Full variable domain (outside the CDR3, taken from reference TRBV7-8 and TRBJ2-6): GAGVSQSPRYKVAKRGQDVALRCDPISGHVSLFWYQQALGQGPEFLTYFQNEAQLDKSGLPSDRFFAERPEGSVSTLKIQRTQQEDSAVYLCASSDSRQALSSGANVLTFGAGSRLTVL.

This chain links TRBV19 with TRBJ2-5; D possibly matches TRBD1 or TRBD2 (5 bases each). The CDR3 extends over 15 amino acids. The V and J ends lost 3 bases and 0 bases respectively, with 11 bases between them. In germline, CDR1 is LNHDA, CDR2 SQIVND (reference sequence). The CDR3 reads CASSIGGTDQETQYF. Written as DNA, the CDR3 is TGTGCCAGTAGTATTGGGGGTACGGACCAAGAGACCCAGTACTTC.

This clonotype was seen a few times. The chain links TRBV5-5 to TRBJ1-2, with D tentatively TRBD1 (5 bases). The germline gives CDR1 SGHKS, CDR2 YYEKEE (reference sequence). This CDR3 is built from 14 residues. The V end lost 5 bases, the J end lost 5 bases, and 16 bases lay between the germline ends. The CDR3 region is CASRPRDGVYGYTF. As DNA, the CDR3 is TGTGCCAGCAGACCACGGGACGGTGTTTATGGCTACACCTTC.

V gene TRBV7-2 combines with J gene TRBJ2-6; weak D call: TRBD2 (6 bases). The ends were cut back, 1 base at V and 3 bases at J, with 10 bases in the middle. The CDR3 contains 16 residues. CDR1 is SGHTA and CDR2 is FQGNSA in the germline V gene. CDR3: CASSLVAGSGANVLTF. CDR3 DNA sequence: TGTGCCAGCAGCTTAGTAGCCGGGAGTGGGGCCAACGTCCTGACTTTC. The variable domain in full, with the rest retrieved from reference TRBV7-2 and TRBJ2-6, is GAGVSQSPSNKVTEKGKDVELRCDPISGHTALYWYRQSLGQGLEFLIYFQGNSAPDKSGLPSDRFSAERTGGSVSTLTIQRTQQEDSAVYLCASSLVAGSGANVLTFGAGSRLTVL.

The gene calls are TRBV5-1 and TRBJ2-7; 8 nucleotides agree with TRBD2. This CDR3 contains 15 residues. Looked up from germline, CDR1 is SGHRS and CDR2 is YFSETQ. With 4 bases clipped from V and 2 bases from J, the junction kept 8 bases outside the gene matches. The CDR3 loop is CASSPESGSAYEQYF. Written as DNA, the CDR3 is TGCGCCAGCAGCCCTGAGAGCGGGAGTGCCTACGAGCAGTACTTC.

The V call is TRBV29-1, the J call TRBJ1-2; possible D gene TRBD1, 5 bases. CDR1 and CDR2 (germline): SQVTM, ANQGSEA. V was pared by 5 bases and J by 4 bases, with 14 bases between. The CDR3 extends over 13 amino acids. CDR3 nucleotide sequence: TGCAGCGTTTTCGAGGGGTATGCCTATGGCTACACCTTC. It specifies CSVFEGYAYGYTF. Full variable domain (missing parts from reference TRBV29-1 and TRBJ1-2): SAVISQKPSRDICQRGTSLTIQCQVDSQVTMMFWYRQQPGQSLTLIATANQGSEATYESGFVIDKFPISRPNLTFSTLTVSNMSPEDSSIYLCSVFEGYAYGYTFGSGTRLTVV.

The chain couples TRBV7-3 to TRBJ1-5; D unresolved. With 0 bases removed from V and 4 bases from J, the gap between germline ends came to 4 bases. This CDR3 is 13 amino acids long. Per the germline V gene, CDR1 is SGHTA and CDR2 is FQGTGA. The CDR3, as DNA: TGTGCCAGCAGCTTAACGCCTAATCAGCCCCAGCATTTT. Its translation is CASSLTPNQPQHF. Filled out from reference TRBV7-3 and TRBJ1-5, the complete variable domain reads GAGVSQTPSNKVTEKGKYVELRCDPISGHTALYWYRQSLGQGPEFLIYFQGTGAADDSGLPNDRFFAVRPEGSVSTLKIQRTERGDSAVYLCASSLTPNQPQHFGDGTRLSIL.

In its sample, this clonotype was seen many times. This chain uses TRBV6-5 with TRBJ1-2; TRBD1 matches 8 bases. CDR1 MNHEY and CDR2 SVGAGI come from the germline V gene. This CDR3 has 15 amino acids. The junction had 6 bases not matched to a gene; V was cut back by 0 bases and J by 6 bases. Written as DNA, the CDR3 is TGTGCCAGCAGTTACTCGTCAGGGGGCCTCAATGGCTACACCTTC. As protein: CASSYSSGGLNGYTF.

This chain connects TRBV20-1 to TRBJ2-7; D gene unclear. Looked up from germline, CDR1 is DFQATT and CDR2 is SNEGSKA (reference sequence). The V and J ends lost 0 bases and 2 bases respectively, with 11 bases between them. This CDR3 region has 14 residues. The CDR3 protein is CSARDSRVTYEQYF. DNA of the CDR3: TGCAGTGCTAGAGATTCCAGAGTGACCTACGAGCAGTACTTC.

This clonotype was observed a handful of times. This chain's CDR3 is CASSYFLATGLNNEQFF. The CDR3 DNA reads as TGTGCCAGCAGTTACTTCCTAGCGACCGGATTAAACAATGAGCAGTTCTTC. The chain carries TRBV6-5 and TRBJ2-1, with a weak D call TRBD2 (6 bases). CDR1 is MNHEY and CDR2 is SVGAGI in the germline V gene. The CDR3 has 17 amino acids. Trimming took off 1 base at V and 5 bases at J, with 18 bases between the two ends.

The chain has TRBV7-2 and TRBJ2-7; 10 bases line up with TRBD1. Germline CDR1 is SGHTA and CDR2 is FQGNSA. Trimming took 3 bases from V and 2 from J; bases not matched to a gene: 7. CDR3 length equals 16 residues. The CDR3 loop reads CASSLAGTGAAYEQYF. In DNA form, the CDR3 reads TGTGCCAGCAGCTTGGCCGGGACAGGGGCCGCCTACGAGCAGTACTTC.

V and J are TRBV30 and TRBJ2-2; D is unclear. V was trimmed by 0 bases and J by 6 bases, leaving 8 bases between them. The CDR3 extends over 13 amino acids. Germline V gene lookup returns CDR1 GTSNPN and CDR2 SVGIG (reference sequence). CDR3 sequence: CAWSVKGPGELFF. CDR3 sequence (DNA): TGTGCCTGGAGTGTAAAGGGTCCCGGGGAGCTGTTTTTT.

The chain has TRBV6-2 or TRBV6-3 and TRBJ2-2, with D perhaps TRBD1 (6 bases). CDR3 length: 15 residues. Trimming left V 6 bases short and J 6 bases short, with 17 bases between. Germline V gene data show CDR1 as MNHEY and CDR2 as SVGEGT. In nucleotides, the CDR3 is TGTGCCAGCAGCGAAAGCAGCAGGGGTCCCGGGGAGCTGTTTTTT. Its translation is CASSESSRGPGELFF.

This clonotype was seen ten or more times. The chain uses TRBV7-6 and TRBJ2-3, with 10 bases fitting TRBD2. J lost 1 base, V lost 4 bases, and 8 bases had no gene match. Per the germline V gene, CDR1 is SGHVS and CDR2 is FNYEAQ. The CDR3 runs 17 residues. The CDR3 sequence is CASSSAGGITRTDTQYF. DNA for the CDR3: TGTGCCAGCAGCTCAGCGGGAGGGATCACTCGCACAGATACGCAGTATTTT.